The entry below describes one T cell receptor beta chain. Antigen unknown. The CDR3 has 14 residues. V was shortened by 6 bases and J by 12 bases, with 23 bases between the two germline ends. In germline, CDR1 is SNHLY, CDR2 FYNNEI. MiXCR was run by TCRdb on the 5' RACE reads, yielding one entry per CDR3 protein. This table has around 200,000 distinct CDR3 sequences, 25% to 35% appearing once. The record originates from a study of T-cell memory formation after mild COVID-19. Study as a whole: Clustering of TCRs was largely donor specific.

Study conclusions and caveats: Clones contracting over day 15 to 85 were CD4/CD8 balanced, with later expanders leaning CD4+.

This sequence originates from an adult woman who had mild COVID-19 (a few samples of this study predate the infection). Cell type and time point are not known. What was sequenced was PBMCs or a T cell subset sorted from them (not recorded which). The chain links TRBV2 to TRBJ1-1; TRBD1 might be the D (5 bases). The CDR3 DNA is TGTGCCAGCAGCCCCCCTCCGACAGAGTACAGGTCTTTCTTT. Translated: CASSPPPTEYRSFF. Supplemented by reference TRBV2 and TRBJ1-1, the full variable domain reads EPEVTQTPSHQVTQMGQEVILRCVPISNHLYFYWYRQILGQKVEFLVSFYNNEISEKSEIFDDQFSVERPDGSNFTLKIRSTKLEDSAMYFCASSPPPTEYRSFFGQGTRLTVV.